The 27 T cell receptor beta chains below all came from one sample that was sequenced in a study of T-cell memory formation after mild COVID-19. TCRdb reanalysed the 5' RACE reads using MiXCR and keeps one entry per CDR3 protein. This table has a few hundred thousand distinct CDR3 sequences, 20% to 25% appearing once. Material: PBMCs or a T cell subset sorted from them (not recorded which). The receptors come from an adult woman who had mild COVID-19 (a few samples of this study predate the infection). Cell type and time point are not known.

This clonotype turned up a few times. The CDR3 nucleotides read TGTGCCAGCAGCCCGACGCCGACTAGCACAGATACGCAGTATTTT. Its protein product is CASSPTPTSTDTQYF. V gene TRBV28 combines with J gene TRBJ2-3; D not certain. The CDR3 is 15 residues long. Trimming shortened V by 6 bases and J by 0 bases, and 13 bases separated the two germline ends. Germline-derived CDR1 and CDR2 are MDHEN and SYDVKM.

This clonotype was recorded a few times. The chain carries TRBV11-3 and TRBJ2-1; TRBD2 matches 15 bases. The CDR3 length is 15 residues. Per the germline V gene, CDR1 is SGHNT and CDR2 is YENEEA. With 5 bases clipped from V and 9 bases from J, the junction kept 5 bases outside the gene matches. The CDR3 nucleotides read TGTGCCAGCAGCAGGACTAGCGGGGGGGCGGTTGAGCAGTTCTTC. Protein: CASSRTSGGAVEQFF.

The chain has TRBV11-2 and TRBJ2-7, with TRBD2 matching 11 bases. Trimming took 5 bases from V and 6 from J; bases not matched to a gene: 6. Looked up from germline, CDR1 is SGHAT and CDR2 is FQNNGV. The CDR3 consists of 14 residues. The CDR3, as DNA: TGTGCCAGCAGCATACTAGCGGGGGAAGTCGAGCAGTACTTC. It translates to CASSILAGEVEQYF.

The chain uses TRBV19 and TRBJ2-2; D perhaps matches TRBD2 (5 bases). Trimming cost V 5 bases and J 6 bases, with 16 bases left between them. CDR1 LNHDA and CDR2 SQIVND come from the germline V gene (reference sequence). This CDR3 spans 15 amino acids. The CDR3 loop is CASSRGTGIAGELFF. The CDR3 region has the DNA TGTGCCAGTAGTCGAGGTACGGGGATAGCCGGGGAGCTGTTTTTT.

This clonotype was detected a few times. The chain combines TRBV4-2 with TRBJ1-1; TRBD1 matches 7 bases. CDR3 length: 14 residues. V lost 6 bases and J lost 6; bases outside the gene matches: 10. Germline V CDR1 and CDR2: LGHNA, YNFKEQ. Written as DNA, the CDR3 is TGTGCCAGCAGTGAAGGGGGCCCGTTCTCTGAAGCTTTCTTT. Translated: CASSEGGPFSEAFF.

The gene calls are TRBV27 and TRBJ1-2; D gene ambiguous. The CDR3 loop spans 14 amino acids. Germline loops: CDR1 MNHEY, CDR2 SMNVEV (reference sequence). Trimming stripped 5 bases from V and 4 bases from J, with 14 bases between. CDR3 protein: CASSPQEAGYGYTF. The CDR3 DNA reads TGTGCCAGCAGTCCGCAAGAAGCTGGCTATGGCTACACCTTC.

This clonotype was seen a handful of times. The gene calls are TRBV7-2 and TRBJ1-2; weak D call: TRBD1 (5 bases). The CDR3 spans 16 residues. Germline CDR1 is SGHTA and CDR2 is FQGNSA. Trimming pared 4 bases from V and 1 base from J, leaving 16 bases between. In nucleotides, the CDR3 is TGTGCCAGCAGCTCGGAGCCGGGACGGGATAACTATGGCTACACCTTC. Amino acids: CASSSEPGRDNYGYTF.

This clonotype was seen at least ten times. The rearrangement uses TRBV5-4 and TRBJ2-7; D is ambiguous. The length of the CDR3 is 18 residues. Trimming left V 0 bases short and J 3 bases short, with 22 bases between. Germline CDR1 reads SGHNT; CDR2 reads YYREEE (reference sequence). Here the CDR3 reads CASSLAAKRSVALYEQYF. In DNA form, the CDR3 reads TGTGCCAGCAGCTTGGCGGCGAAGAGGTCGGTGGCACTCTACGAGCAGTACTTC.

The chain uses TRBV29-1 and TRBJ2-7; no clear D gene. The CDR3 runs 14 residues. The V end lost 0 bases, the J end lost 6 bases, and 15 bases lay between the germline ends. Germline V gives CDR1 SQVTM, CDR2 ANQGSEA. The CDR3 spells CSVEEARNLCEQYF. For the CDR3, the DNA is TGCAGCGTTGAAGAAGCCAGGAATTTGTGCGAGCAGTACTTC.

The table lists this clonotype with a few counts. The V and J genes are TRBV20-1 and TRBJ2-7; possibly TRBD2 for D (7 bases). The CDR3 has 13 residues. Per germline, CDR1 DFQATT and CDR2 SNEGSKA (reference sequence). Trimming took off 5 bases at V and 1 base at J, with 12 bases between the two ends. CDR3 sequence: CSALAGASYEQYF. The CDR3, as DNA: TGCAGTGCTCTGGCGGGGGCGTCCTACGAGCAGTACTTC.

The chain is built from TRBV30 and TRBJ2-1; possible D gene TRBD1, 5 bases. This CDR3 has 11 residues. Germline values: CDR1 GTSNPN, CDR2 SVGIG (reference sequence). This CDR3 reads CAGAAFNEQFF. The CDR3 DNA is TGTGCAGGGGCGGCCTTCAATGAGCAGTTCTTC.

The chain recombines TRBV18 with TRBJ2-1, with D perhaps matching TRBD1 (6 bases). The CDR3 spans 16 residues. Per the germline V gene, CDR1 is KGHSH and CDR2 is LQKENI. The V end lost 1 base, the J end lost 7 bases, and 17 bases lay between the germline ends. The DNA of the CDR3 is TGTGCCAGCTCACCACGGGAAAACAGGGTAGCGAATGAGCAGTTCTTC. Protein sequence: CASSPRENRVANEQFF. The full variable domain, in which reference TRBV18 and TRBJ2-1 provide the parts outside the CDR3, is NAGVMQNPRHLVRRRGQEARLRCSPMKGHSHVYWYRQLPEEGLKFMVYLQKENIIDESGMPKERFSAEFPKEGPSILRIQQVVRGDSAAYFCASSPRENRVANEQFFGPGTRLTVL.

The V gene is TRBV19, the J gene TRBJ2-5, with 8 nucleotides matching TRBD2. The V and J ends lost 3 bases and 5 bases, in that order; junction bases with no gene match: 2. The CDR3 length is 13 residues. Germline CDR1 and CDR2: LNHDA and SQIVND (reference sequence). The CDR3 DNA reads TGTGCCAGTAGTATCGGGACTAGGGAGACCCAGTACTTC. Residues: CASSIGTRETQYF.

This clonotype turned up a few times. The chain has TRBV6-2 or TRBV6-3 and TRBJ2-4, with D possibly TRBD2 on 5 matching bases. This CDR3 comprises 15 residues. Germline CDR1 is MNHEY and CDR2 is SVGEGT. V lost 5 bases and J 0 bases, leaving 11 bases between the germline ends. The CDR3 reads CASSPDGIAKNIQYF. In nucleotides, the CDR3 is TGTGCCAGCAGTCCGGACGGGATAGCCAAAAACATTCAGTACTTC.

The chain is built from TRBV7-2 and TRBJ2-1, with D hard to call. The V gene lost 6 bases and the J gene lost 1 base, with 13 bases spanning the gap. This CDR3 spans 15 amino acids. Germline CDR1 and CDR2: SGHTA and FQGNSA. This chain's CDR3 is CASSLITTSYNEQFF. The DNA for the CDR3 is TGTGCCAGCAGTCTTATAACAACTTCCTACAATGAGCAGTTCTTC.

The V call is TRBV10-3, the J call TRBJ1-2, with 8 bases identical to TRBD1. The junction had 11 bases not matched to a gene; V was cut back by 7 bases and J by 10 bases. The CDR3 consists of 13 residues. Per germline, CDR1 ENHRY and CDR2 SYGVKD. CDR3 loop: CAINQGAHRDYTF. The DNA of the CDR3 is TGTGCCATCAATCAGGGGGCCCACAGGGACTACACCTTC.

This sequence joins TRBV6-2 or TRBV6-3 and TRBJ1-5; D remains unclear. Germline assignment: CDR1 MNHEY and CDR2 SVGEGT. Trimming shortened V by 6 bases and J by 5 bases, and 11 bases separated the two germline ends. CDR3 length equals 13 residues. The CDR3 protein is CASSLQLYQPQHF. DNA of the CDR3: TGTGCCAGCAGCCTTCAACTGTATCAGCCCCAGCATTTT.

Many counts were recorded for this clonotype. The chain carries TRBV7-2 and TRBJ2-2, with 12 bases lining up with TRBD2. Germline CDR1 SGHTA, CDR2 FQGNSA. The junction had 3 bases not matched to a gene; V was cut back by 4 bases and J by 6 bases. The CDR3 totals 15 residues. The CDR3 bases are TGTGCCAGCAGCTCCCTAGCGGGGGGGCCCGGGGAGCTGTTTTTT. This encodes CASSSLAGGPGELFF.

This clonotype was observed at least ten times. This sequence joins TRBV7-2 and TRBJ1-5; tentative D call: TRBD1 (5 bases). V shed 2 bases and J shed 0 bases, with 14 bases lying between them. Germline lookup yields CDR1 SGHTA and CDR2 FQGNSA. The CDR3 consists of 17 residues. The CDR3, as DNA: TGTGCCAGCAGCTTATCTCCGGGGCTATATAGCAATCAGCCCCAGCATTTT. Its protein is CASSLSPGLYSNQPQHF.

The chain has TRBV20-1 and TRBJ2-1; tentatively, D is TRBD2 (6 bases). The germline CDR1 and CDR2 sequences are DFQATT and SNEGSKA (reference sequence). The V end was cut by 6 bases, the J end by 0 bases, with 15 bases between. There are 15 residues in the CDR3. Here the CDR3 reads CSAGGRVSSYNEQFF. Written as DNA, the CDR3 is TGCAGTGCGGGGGGACGGGTAAGCTCCTACAATGAGCAGTTCTTC.

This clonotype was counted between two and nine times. The CDR3 DNA reads as TGTGCCAGCAGTCCGCCTCCGGGACAAACCTTCTACGAGCAGTACTTC. Translating gives CASSPPPGQTFYEQYF. This chain connects TRBV12-3 or TRBV12-4 to TRBJ2-7, with a tentative D call TRBD1 (6 bases). With 5 bases removed from V and 3 bases from J, the gap between germline ends came to 20 bases. This CDR3 spans 16 amino acids.

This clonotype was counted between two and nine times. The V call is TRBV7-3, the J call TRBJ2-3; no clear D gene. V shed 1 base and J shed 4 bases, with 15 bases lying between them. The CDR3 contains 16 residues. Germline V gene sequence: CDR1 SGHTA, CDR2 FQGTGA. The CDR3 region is CASSLNGLEPPDTQYF. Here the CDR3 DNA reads TGTGCCAGCAGCTTAAACGGGCTCGAACCCCCAGATACGCAGTATTTT.

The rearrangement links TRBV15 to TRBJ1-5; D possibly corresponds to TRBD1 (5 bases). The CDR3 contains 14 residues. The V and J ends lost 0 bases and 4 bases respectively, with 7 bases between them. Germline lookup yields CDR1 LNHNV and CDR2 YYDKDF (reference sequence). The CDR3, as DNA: TGTGCCACCAGCAGAGATCAGGGAAATCAGCCCCAGCATTTT. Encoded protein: CATSRDQGNQPQHF. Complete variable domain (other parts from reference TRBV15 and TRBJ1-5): DAMVIQNPRYQVTQFGKPVTLSCSQTLNHNVMYWYQQKSSQAPKLLFHYYDKDFNNEADTPDNFQSRRPNTSFCFLDIRSPGLGDTAMYLCATSRDQGNQPQHFGDGTRLSIL.

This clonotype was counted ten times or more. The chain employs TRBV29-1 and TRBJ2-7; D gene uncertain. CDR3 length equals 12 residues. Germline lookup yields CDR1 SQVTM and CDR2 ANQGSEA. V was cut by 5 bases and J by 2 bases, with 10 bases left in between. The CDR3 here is CSVQSLAYEQYF. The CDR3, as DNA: TGCAGCGTTCAAAGCCTAGCCTACGAGCAGTACTTC.

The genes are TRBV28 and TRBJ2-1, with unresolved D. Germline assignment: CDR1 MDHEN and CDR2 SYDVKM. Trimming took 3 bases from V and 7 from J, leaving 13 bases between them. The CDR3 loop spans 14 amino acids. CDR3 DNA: TGTGCCAGCAGTTTGATGACAAACGGAAATGAGCAGTTCTTC. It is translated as CASSLMTNGNEQFF.

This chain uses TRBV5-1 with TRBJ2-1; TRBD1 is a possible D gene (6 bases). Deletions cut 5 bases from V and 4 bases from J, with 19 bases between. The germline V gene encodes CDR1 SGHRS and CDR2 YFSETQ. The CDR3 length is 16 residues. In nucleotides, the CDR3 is TGCGCCAGCAGGACGACAGGTCCTTTCAGTTACAATGAGCAGTTCTTC. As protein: CASRTTGPFSYNEQFF.

The chain's CDR3 is CASSFRDRITYEQYF. The CDR3 bases are TGTGCCAGCAGCTTCCGGGACAGGATAACCTACGAGCAGTACTTC. V usage is TRBV5-6 and J usage is TRBJ2-7; 8 nucleotides align to TRBD1. This CDR3 contains 15 residues. CDR1 and CDR2 from the germline V gene are SGHDT and YYEEEE. The V segment lost 2 bases and the J segment 2 bases; nucleotides outside the gene matches: 6.